The 31 T cell receptor beta chains reported below all come from one sample, sequenced in a study of T cell responses to AZD1222 COVID-19 vaccine. TCRdb's table, derived via immunoSEQ multiplex PCR, lists solely in-frame clones and lacks some. The data show some 110,000 clones, 88% seen once. This specimen consisted of peripheral blood, obtained on day 0 of AZD1222 vaccination. The receptors shown here come from an adult in good health.

The gene calls are TRBV6-2 or TRBV6-3 and TRBJ2-7, with D maybe TRBD2 (6 bases). The CDR3 is 16 amino acids. Germline CDR1 is MNHEY and CDR2 is SVGEGT. V was clipped by 2 bases and J by 0 bases, with 14 bases between them. The CDR3 loop reads CASSYASAQSSYEQYF. The DNA of the CDR3 is TGTGCCAGCAGTTACGCTAGCGCCCAGAGCTCCTACGAGCAGTACTTC.

J is TRBJ1-6 and V is TRBV11-2; D remains ambiguous. With 7 bases removed from V and 0 bases from J, the gap between germline ends came to 16 bases. This CDR3 is built from 17 residues. Germline V gene sequence: CDR1 SGHAT, CDR2 FQNNGV. CDR3 region: CASIGSRGRSYNSPLHF. The CDR3 DNA is TGTGCCAGCATCGGGTCACGCGGGCGCTCCTATAATTCACCCCTCCACTTT.

The rearrangement joins TRBV7-2 to TRBJ1-4; 7 bases map to TRBD1. CDR1 SGHTA and CDR2 FQGNSA come from the germline V gene. This CDR3 has 17 residues. V dropped 0 bases and J dropped 1; count of bases not matched to a gene: 5. The CDR3 DNA follows: TGTGCCAGCAGCTTAGCGGCCAGGGGGATAACTAATGAAAAACTGTTTTTT. It codes for CASSLAARGITNEKLFF.

This chain uses TRBV11-1 with TRBJ2-7; 9 nucleotides line up with TRBD1. This CDR3 is 15 amino acids long. The V segment lost 0 bases and the J segment 4 bases; nucleotides outside the gene matches: 4. Germline V lookup: CDR1 SGHAT, CDR2 FQDESV (reference sequence). The CDR3 here is CASSLAPGQGYEQYF. CDR3 nucleotide sequence: TGTGCCAGCAGCTTAGCACCCGGACAGGGGTACGAGCAGTACTTC.

The chain couples TRBV18 to TRBJ1-5; the D gene is possibly TRBD1 (5 bases). V was clipped by 5 bases and J by 3 bases, with 8 bases between them. In germline, CDR1 is KGHSH, CDR2 LQKENI. CDR3 size: 13 residues. The CDR3: CASSAGPNQPQHF. Written as DNA, the CDR3 is TGTGCCAGCTCAGCAGGGCCCAATCAGCCCCAGCATTTT.

The chain couples TRBV4-3 to TRBJ2-7, with 11 bases lining up with TRBD1. With 3 bases clipped from V and 7 bases from J, the junction kept 5 bases outside the gene matches. CDR3 length: 14 amino acids. Germline V gene data show CDR1 as LGHNA and CDR2 as YSLEER. CDR3 amino acids: CASSHQGTGGEQYF. CDR3 DNA: TGCGCCAGCAGCCATCAAGGGACAGGGGGAGAGCAGTACTTC.

The chain is built from TRBV24-1 and TRBJ1-2, with TRBD1 matching over 9 bases. This CDR3 comprises 16 residues. V trimming: 3 bases; J trimming: 5 bases; junction bases outside the gene matches: 9. Germline values: CDR1 KGHDR, CDR2 SFDVKD. CDR3 sequence reads: CATSDPPGQGSYGYTF. CDR3 bases: TGTGCCACCAGTGATCCGCCTGGACAGGGGAGTTATGGCTACACCTTC.

The chain combines TRBV6-5 with TRBJ2-3; D is unresolved. The germline gives CDR1 MNHEY, CDR2 SVGAGI. V lost 3 bases, J lost 2 bases, and 6 bases lay in between. The CDR3 loop spans 13 amino acids. CDR3 DNA sequence: TGTGCCAGCAGTTATCGGCTCACAGATACGCAGTATTTT. This codes for CASSYRLTDTQYF.

The table lists this clone with a count of one. The chain joins TRBV7-2 to TRBJ1-2; TRBD1 is a possible D gene (6 bases). The CDR3 length is 15 residues. V dropped 4 bases and J dropped 3 bases, with 15 bases sitting between them. In germline, CDR1 is SGHTA, CDR2 FQGNSA. CDR3 DNA sequence: TGTGCCAGCAGCTCCGAACCTACAGGGTACTATGGCTACACCTTC. It yields the protein CASSSEPTGYYGYTF.

This clone appeared once. This chain connects TRBV4-1 to TRBJ1-6, with D uncertain. CDR1 and CDR2 from the germline V gene are MGHRA and YSYEKL. CDR3 size: 14 residues. Trimming took 1 base from V and 10 from J, leaving 11 bases between them. CDR3 sequence reads: CASSQAGSSSPLHF. The CDR3 DNA reads as TGCGCCAGCAGCCAAGCGGGGAGTAGCTCACCCCTCCACTTT.

V gene TRBV2 combines with J gene TRBJ1-6; no reliable D call. There are 13 residues in the CDR3. V lost 6 bases, J lost 8 bases, and 11 bases lay in between. Germline loops: CDR1 SNHLY, CDR2 FYNNEI. The CDR3 sequence is CASRPDTHSPLHF. CDR3 in DNA: TGTGCCAGCAGACCCGATACCCATTCACCCCTCCACTTT.

This chain links TRBV25-1 with TRBJ1-4; D gene unclear. The V gene lost 2 bases and the J gene lost 7 bases, with 17 bases spanning the gap. The CDR3 spans 16 residues. The germline CDR1 and CDR2 sequences are MGHDK and SYGVNS. This chain's CDR3 is CASSEPSRAGREKLFF. CDR3 nucleotide sequence: TGTGCCAGCAGTGAACCCTCCCGGGCTGGTCGTGAAAAACTGTTTTTT.

The chain couples TRBV7-9 to TRBJ2-3, with a weak D call TRBD2 (5 bases). The CDR3 is 19 amino acids. Germline loops: CDR1 SEHNR, CDR2 FQNEAQ (reference sequence). The V gene lost 1 base and the J gene lost 4 bases, with 24 bases spanning the gap. The CDR3 sequence: CASSLGAVSGAKRADTQYF. The CDR3 bases are TGTGCCAGCAGCTTAGGTGCGGTTAGTGGCGCCAAGAGGGCAGATACGCAGTATTTT. Looking up the rest from reference TRBV7-9 and TRBJ2-3 gives the full variable domain: DTGVSQNPRHKITKRGQNVTFRCDPISEHNRLYWYRQTLGQGPEFLTYFQNEAQLEKSRLLSDRFSAERPKGSFSTLEIQRTEQGDSAMYLCASSLGAVSGAKRADTQYFGPGTRLTVL.

This chain links TRBV28 with TRBJ1-2; 9 nucleotides line up with TRBD1. The germline V gene encodes CDR1 MDHEN and CDR2 SYDVKM. Trimming took 5 bases from V and 4 from J; bases not matched to a gene: 8. The CDR3 loop spans 15 amino acids. The DNA of the CDR3 is TGTGCCAGCAGTGCGTACGACAGGGGGACCTATGGCTACACCTTC. It translates to CASSAYDRGTYGYTF.

The V and J genes are TRBV11-2 and TRBJ2-2; D is possibly TRBD1 or TRBD2 (5 bases each). CDR1 is SGHAT and CDR2 is FQNNGV in the germline V gene. Trimming took off 4 bases at V and 1 base at J, with 7 bases between the two ends. This CDR3 has 14 amino acids. The DNA of the CDR3 is TGTGCCAGCAGCTGGGGACGGAACACCGGGGAGCTGTTTTTT. It codes for CASSWGRNTGELFF.

The genes are TRBV18 and TRBJ1-5; D is uncertain. Trimming removed 3 bases from V and 6 bases from J, with 15 bases in between. The CDR3 runs to 15 residues. The germline gives CDR1 KGHSH, CDR2 LQKENI. CDR3 sequence (DNA): TGTGCCAGCTCACCTGTAGGAAGGGAGGGTCAGCCCCAGCATTTT. Encoded protein: CASSPVGREGQPQHF.

The chain carries TRBV12-3 or TRBV12-4 and TRBJ1-2; D ambiguous. Trimming took 8 bases from V and 4 from J, leaving 14 bases between them. The CDR3 has 13 residues. The CDR3 DNA sequence: TGTGCCAGCGAGGCGGGTTCCTTCTATGGCTACACCTTC. As protein: CASEAGSFYGYTF.

The rearrangement uses TRBV9 and TRBJ1-1; D not certain. The CDR3 has 13 residues. CDR1 SGDLS and CDR2 YYNGEE come from the germline V gene. Trimming removed 4 bases at V and 1 base at J, with 8 bases between. In DNA, the CDR3 is TGTGCCAGCAGCTCGGCTTCGAACACTGAAGCTTTCTTT. Translation: CASSSASNTEAFF.

The rearrangement links TRBV7-2 to TRBJ1-1, with 12 bases lining up with TRBD1. V lost 2 bases to trimming and J lost 6 bases; unmatched junction nucleotides: 16. This CDR3 is 19 amino acids long. The germline V gene encodes CDR1 SGHTA and CDR2 FQGNSA. CDR3 amino acids: CASSLIFGTGGARQAEAFF. The CDR3 DNA is TGTGCCAGCAGCTTAATTTTTGGGACAGGGGGCGCGAGGCAGGCTGAAGCTTTCTTT.

This clone has only one observation. The chain joins TRBV5-1 to TRBJ2-7; D remains ambiguous. The CDR3 has 14 amino acids. V was clipped by 0 bases and J by 6 bases, with 13 bases between them. Per germline, CDR1 SGHRS and CDR2 YFSETQ. CDR3 amino acids: CASSLDGTVIEQYF. CDR3 in DNA: TGCGCCAGCAGCTTGGACGGTACGGTGATCGAGCAGTACTTC.

V usage is TRBV28 and J usage is TRBJ2-7; perhaps TRBD1 as D (6 bases). Germline assignment: CDR1 MDHEN and CDR2 SYDVKM. The V end was cut by 5 bases, the J end by 5 bases, with 22 bases between. The length of the CDR3 is 16 residues. This CDR3 reads CASSPLGEGGFHEQYF. The CDR3 bases are TGTGCCAGCAGTCCCCTGGGGGAAGGGGGTTTCCACGAGCAGTACTTC.

This clone appeared once. The V and J genes are TRBV4-1 and TRBJ1-5; D remains unclear. Germline CDR1 and CDR2: MGHRA and YSYEKL. The CDR3 spans 16 residues. Between the trimmed V and J ends, which lost 2 bases and 1 base, there was a span of 12 bases. The CDR3 here is CASSQTGVSSNQPQHF. The CDR3 nucleotides are TGCGCCAGCAGCCAAACGGGTGTTTCGAGCAATCAGCCCCAGCATTTT.

This clone was picked up one time. The chain has TRBV5-5 and TRBJ1-4; 9 positions match TRBD1. Germline V gene lookup returns CDR1 SGHKS and CDR2 YYEKEE (reference sequence). The CDR3 extends over 14 amino acids. The V and J ends lost 0 bases and 7 bases, in that order; junction bases with no gene match: 1. The CDR3 here is CASSLATGGEKLFF. The CDR3 DNA sequence: TGTGCCAGCAGCTTGGCGACAGGGGGTGAAAAACTGTTTTTT.

The rearrangement joins TRBV30 to TRBJ1-5; no definite D call. The CDR3 totals 12 residues. CDR1 and CDR2 (germline): GTSNPN, SVGIG (reference sequence). Trimming cost V 3 bases and J 7 bases, with 10 bases left between them. The CDR3 DNA follows: TGTGCCTGGAGAGACGGTTCCCAGCCCCAGCATTTT. It yields the protein CAWRDGSQPQHF.

This clone was seen a few times. The V gene is TRBV7-2, the J gene TRBJ2-1; possible D gene TRBD1, 5 bases. V was shortened by 8 bases and J by 6 bases, with 20 bases between the two germline ends. There are 15 residues in the CDR3. The germline gives CDR1 SGHTA, CDR2 FQGNSA. Here the CDR3 DNA reads TGTGCCAGCCTCCCCAGGGCGCAGGGATCCAATGAGCAGTTCTTC. This sequence encodes CASLPRAQGSNEQFF. Complete variable domain (other parts from reference TRBV7-2 and TRBJ2-1): GAGVSQSPSNKVTEKGKDVELRCDPISGHTALYWYRQSLGQGLEFLIYFQGNSAPDKSGLPSDRFSAERTGGSVSTLTIQRTQQEDSAVYLCASLPRAQGSNEQFFGPGTRLTVL.

This clone was counted only a few times. V is TRBV7-9 and J is TRBJ2-7, with D hard to call. Germline V gene sequence: CDR1 SEHNR, CDR2 FQNEAQ (reference sequence). V was cut by 5 bases and J by 10 bases, with 18 bases left in between. The CDR3 is made up of 13 amino acids. In DNA form, the CDR3 reads TGTGCCAGCAGCCCAGTCGGGTCGTCGTCACAGTACTTC. This encodes CASSPVGSSSQYF. The full variable domain, its missing parts supplied by reference TRBV7-9 and TRBJ2-7, is DTGVSQNPRHKITKRGQNVTFRCDPISEHNRLYWYRQTLGQGPEFLTYFQNEAQLEKSRLLSDRFSAERPKGSFSTLEIQRTEQGDSAMYLCASSPVGSSSQYFGPGTRLTVT.

The CDR3 DNA reads as TGTGCCAGCAAGGCAGGGCCCACTGAAGCTTTCTTT. Protein sequence: CASKAGPTEAFF. The V gene is TRBV2, the J gene TRBJ1-1; TRBD1 might be the D (5 bases). Trimming removed 7 bases from V and 4 bases from J, with 10 bases in between. Germline V gene lookup returns CDR1 SNHLY and CDR2 FYNNEI. CDR3 size: 12 residues.

CDR3: CASSPIDRAGAGELFF. The CDR3 DNA follows: TGTGCCAGCAGTCCCATAGACAGGGCGGGCGCCGGGGAGCTGTTTTTT. V usage is TRBV27 and J usage is TRBJ2-2, with 7 bases that match TRBD1. V trimming: 5 bases; J trimming: 6 bases; junction bases outside the gene matches: 12. Germline CDR1 MNHEY, CDR2 SMNVEV (reference sequence). The CDR3 spans 16 residues.

The chain couples TRBV18 to TRBJ2-5, with 7 bases matching TRBD1. This CDR3 region has 14 residues. V lost 4 bases, J lost 1 base, and 3 bases stayed unmatched. CDR1 and CDR2 from the germline V gene are KGHSH and LQKENI. The CDR3 sequence is CASSLGTVQETQYF. DNA for the CDR3: TGTGCCAGCTCACTGGGGACAGTCCAAGAGACCCAGTACTTC. The full variable domain, its missing parts supplied by reference TRBV18 and TRBJ2-5, is NAGVMQNPRHLVRRRGQEARLRCSPMKGHSHVYWYRQLPEEGLKFMVYLQKENIIDESGMPKERFSAEFPKEGPSILRIQQVVRGDSAAYFCASSLGTVQETQYFGPGTRLLVL.

The chain recombines TRBV6-5 with TRBJ1-1, with unresolved D. The CDR3 runs 15 residues. Trimming pared 0 bases from V and 1 base from J, leaving 9 bases between. CDR1 and CDR2 (germline): MNHEY, SVGAGI. Written as DNA, the CDR3 is TGTGCCAGCAGTTACTCGGCACAGAAGAACACTGAAGCTTTCTTT. Amino acid sequence: CASSYSAQKNTEAFF.

In this sample, this clone turned up a few times. The chain links TRBV7-3 to TRBJ1-2; 7 bases map to TRBD1. CDR1 and CDR2 from the germline V gene are SGHTA and FQGTGA. V shed 1 base, J shed 8 bases, and the junction held 4 bases outside the gene matches. CDR3 length equals 13 residues. CDR3 protein: CASSLNRGRGYTF. The CDR3, as DNA: TGTGCCAGCAGCTTAAATAGGGGGCGAGGCTACACCTTC.